This TCR beta chain was sequenced during a study of CD8 T cells in Susac syndrome. Sequencing of TCR beta was performed on blood CD8+ and CD4+ T cells. An amount of RNA that ranged from about 0.45 to 1 ug was reverse transcribed with random hexamers. The immunoSEQ assay covered 54 Vbeta and 13 Jbeta segments for CDR3. TCRdb itself ran the immunoSEQ multiplex PCR reads through MiXCR, one entry per CDR3 protein. The sample contains under 200,000 distinct CDR3 sequences, around 94% of which appear only once. CDR3 size: 15 residues. V lost 4 bases and J lost 4; bases outside the gene matches: 11. Germline V gives CDR1 GTSNPN, CDR2 SVGIG (reference sequence).

The source material was CD4+ T cells from PBMCs. V usage is TRBV30 and J usage is TRBJ2-5; 8 positions match TRBD2. This receptor was obtained from a human donor in good health. CDR3 region: CAWTFGRGAGETQYF. DNA of the CDR3: TGTGCCTGGACGTTTGGGCGGGGGGCAGGAGAGACCCAGTACTTC.